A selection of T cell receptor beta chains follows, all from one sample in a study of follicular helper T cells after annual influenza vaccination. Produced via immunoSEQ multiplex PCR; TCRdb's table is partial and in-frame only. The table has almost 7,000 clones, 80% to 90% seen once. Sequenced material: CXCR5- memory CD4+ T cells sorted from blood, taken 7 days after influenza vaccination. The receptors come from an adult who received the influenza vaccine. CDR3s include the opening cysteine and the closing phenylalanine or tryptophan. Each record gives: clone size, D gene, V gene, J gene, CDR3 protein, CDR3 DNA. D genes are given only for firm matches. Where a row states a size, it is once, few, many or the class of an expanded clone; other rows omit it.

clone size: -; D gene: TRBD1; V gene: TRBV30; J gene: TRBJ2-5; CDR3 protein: CAWSGTGGRETQYF; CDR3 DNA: TGTGCCTGGAGTGGCACAGGGGGTAGAGAGACCCAGTACTTC
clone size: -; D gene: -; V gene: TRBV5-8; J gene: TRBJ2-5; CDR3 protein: CASSLLGVGQGEETQYF; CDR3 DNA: TGTGCCAGCAGCTTGTTGGGAGTAGGGCAGGGCGAAGAGACCCAGTACTTC
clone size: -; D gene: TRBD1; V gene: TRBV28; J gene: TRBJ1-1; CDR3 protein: CASIKTGGRSTEAFF; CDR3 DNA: TGTGCCAGCATTAAGACAGGGGGTAGGAGCACTGAAGCTTTCTTT
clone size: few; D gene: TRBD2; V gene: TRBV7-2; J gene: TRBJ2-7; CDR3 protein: CASRIAGGPYEQYF; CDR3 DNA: TGTGCCAGCAGGATAGCGGGAGGCCCCTACGAGCAGTACTTC
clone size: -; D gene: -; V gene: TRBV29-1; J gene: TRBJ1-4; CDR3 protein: CSVASATNEKLFF; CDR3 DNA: TGCAGCGTTGCCTCGGCAACTAATGAAAAACTGTTTTTT
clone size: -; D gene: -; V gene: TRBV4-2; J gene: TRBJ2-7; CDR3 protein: CASSQYRDEQYF; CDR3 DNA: TGTGCCAGCAGCCAATATCGGGACGAGCAGTACTTC
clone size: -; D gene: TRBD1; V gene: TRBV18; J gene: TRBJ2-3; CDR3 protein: CASSLIGTGDVDTQYF; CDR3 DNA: TGTGCCAGCTCACTTATCGGGACAGGGGATGTAGATACGCAGTATTTT
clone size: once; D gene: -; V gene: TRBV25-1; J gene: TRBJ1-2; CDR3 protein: CASSEWGAYTF; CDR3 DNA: TGTGCCAGCAGTGAATGGGGGGCCTACACCTTC
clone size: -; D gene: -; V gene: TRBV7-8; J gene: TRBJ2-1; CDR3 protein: CASSLGVRQMYNEQFF; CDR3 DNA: TGTGCCAGCAGCTTAGGGGTTCGGCAGATGTACAATGAGCAGTTCTTC
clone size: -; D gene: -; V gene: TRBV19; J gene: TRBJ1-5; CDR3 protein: CASSMGRKGNQPQHF; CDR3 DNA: TGTGCCAGTAGTATGGGGCGGAAGGGCAATCAGCCCCAGCATTTT
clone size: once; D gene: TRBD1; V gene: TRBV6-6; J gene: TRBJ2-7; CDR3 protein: CASNFYRTGSYEQYF; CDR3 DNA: TGTGCCAGCAATTTCTACCGGACAGGCTCCTACGAGCAGTACTTC
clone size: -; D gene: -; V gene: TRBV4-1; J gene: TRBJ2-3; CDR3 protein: CASSQLASDTQYF; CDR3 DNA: TGCGCCAGCAGCCAACTAGCGTCGGATACGCAGTATTTT
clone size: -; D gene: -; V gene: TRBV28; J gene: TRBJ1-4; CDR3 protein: CASLRASTPSEKLFF; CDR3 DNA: TGTGCCAGCCTTCGGGCCTCCACACCTAGTGAAAAACTGTTTTTT
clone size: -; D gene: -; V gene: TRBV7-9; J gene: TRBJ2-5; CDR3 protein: CASSLGAETQYF; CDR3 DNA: TGTGCCAGCAGCTTAGGAGCAGAGACCCAGTACTTC
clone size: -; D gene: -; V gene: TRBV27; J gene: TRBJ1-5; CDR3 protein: CASRPTGRGQPQHF; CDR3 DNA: TGTGCCAGCAGACCTACAGGGAGGGGTCAGCCCCAGCATTTT
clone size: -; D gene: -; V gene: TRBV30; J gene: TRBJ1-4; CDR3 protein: CAWNPDGGEKLFF; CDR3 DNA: TGTGCCTGGAACCCCGATGGAGGAGAAAAACTGTTTTTT
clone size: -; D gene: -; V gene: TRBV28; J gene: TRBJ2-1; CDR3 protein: CASSTYGSSYNEQFF; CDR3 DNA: TGTGCCAGCAGCACGTACGGGAGCTCCTACAATGAGCAGTTCTTC
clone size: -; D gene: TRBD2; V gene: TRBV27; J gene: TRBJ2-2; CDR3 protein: CASKSLAGGYTGELFF; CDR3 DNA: TGTGCCAGCAAATCCCTAGCGGGAGGCTACACCGGGGAGCTGTTTTTT
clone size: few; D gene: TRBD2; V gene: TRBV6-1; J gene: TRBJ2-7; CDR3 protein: CASSRTSGAPYEQYF; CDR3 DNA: TGTGCCAGCAGTCGGACTAGCGGCGCTCCCTACGAGCAGTACTTC
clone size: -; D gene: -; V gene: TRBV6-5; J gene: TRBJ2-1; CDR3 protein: CASSKGPGNEQFF; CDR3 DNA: TGTGCCAGCAGCAAGGGACCTGGTAATGAGCAGTTCTTC
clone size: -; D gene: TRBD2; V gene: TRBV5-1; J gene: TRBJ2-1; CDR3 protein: CASSLVLTSGRADNEQFF; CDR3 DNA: TGCGCCAGCAGCTTGGTTCTGACTAGCGGGAGGGCTGACAATGAGCAGTTCTTC
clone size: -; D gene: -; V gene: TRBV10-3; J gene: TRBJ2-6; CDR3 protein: CATAARGSGANVLTF; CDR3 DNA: TGTGCCACCGCAGCCAGGGGCTCTGGGGCCAACGTCCTGACTTTC
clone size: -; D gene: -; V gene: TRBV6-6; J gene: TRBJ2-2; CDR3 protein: CASSRDGQELFF; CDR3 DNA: TGTGCCAGCAGCCGTGACGGACAGGAGCTGTTTTTT
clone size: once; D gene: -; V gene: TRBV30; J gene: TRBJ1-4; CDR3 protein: CAWTENEKLFF; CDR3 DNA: TGTGCCTGGACCGAGAATGAAAAACTGTTTTTT
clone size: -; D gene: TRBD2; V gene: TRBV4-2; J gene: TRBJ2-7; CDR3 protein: CASSPRGDESYEQYF; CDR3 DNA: TGTGCCAGCAGTCCGCGGGGGGATGAGTCCTACGAGCAGTACTTC
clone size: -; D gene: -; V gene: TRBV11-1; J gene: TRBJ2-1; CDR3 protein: CASSLGTPTYNEQFF; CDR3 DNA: TGTGCCAGCAGCTTAGGGACTCCTACATACAATGAGCAGTTCTTC
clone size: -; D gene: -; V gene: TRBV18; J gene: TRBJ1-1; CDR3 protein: CASSPAGANTEAFF; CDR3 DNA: TGTGCCAGCTCACCAGCAGGGGCGAACACTGAAGCTTTCTTT
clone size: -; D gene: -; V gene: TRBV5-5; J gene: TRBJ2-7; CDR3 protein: CASSQNFYEQYF; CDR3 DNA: TGTGCCAGCAGCCAGAACTTTTACGAGCAGTACTTC
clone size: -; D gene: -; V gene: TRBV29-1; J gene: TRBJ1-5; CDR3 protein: CSVEDWSGFGNQPQHF; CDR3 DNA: TGCAGCGTTGAAGACTGGTCGGGGTTCGGGAATCAGCCCCAGCATTTT
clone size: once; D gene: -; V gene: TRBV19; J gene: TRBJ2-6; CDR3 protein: CASSLSPGRSSGANVLTF; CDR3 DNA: TGTGCCAGTAGTCTAAGTCCGGGACGAAGCTCTGGGGCCAACGTCCTGACTTTC
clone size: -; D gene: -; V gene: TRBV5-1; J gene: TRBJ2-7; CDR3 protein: CASSRSGVYEQYF; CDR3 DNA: TGCGCCAGCAGCCGATCGGGGGTCTACGAGCAGTACTTC
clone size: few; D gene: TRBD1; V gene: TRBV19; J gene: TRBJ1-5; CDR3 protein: CASSPRTGGNQPQHF; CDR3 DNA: TGTGCCAGTAGTCCCCGGACAGGAGGTAATCAGCCCCAGCATTTT
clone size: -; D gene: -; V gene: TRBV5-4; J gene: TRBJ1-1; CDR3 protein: CASSLGGTGEAFF; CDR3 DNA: TGTGCCAGCAGCTTGGGGGGAACAGGTGAAGCTTTCTTT
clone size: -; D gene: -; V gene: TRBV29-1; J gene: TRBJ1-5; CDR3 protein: CSVATGGGLNQPQHF; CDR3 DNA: TGCAGCGTTGCCACGGGGGGGGGACTCAATCAGCCCCAGCATTTT
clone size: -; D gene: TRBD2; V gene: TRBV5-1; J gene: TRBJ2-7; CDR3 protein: CASSLWGLAGSSYEQYF; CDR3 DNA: TGCGCCAGCAGCTTGTGGGGGCTAGCGGGATCCTCCTACGAGCAGTACTTC
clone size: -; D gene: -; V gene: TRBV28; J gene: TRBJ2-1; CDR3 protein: CASGRTVYNEQFF; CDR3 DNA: TGTGCCAGCGGACGGACTGTTTACAATGAGCAGTTCTTC
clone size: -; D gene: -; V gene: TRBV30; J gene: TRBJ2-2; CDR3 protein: CAWSTQGFGELFF; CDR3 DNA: TGTGCCTGGAGTACCCAGGGGTTCGGGGAGCTGTTTTTT
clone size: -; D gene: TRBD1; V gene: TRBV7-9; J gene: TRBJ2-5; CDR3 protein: CASSFGQGGETQYF; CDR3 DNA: TGTGCCAGCAGCTTCGGACAGGGTGGGGAGACCCAGTACTTC
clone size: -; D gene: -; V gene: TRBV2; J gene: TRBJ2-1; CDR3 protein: CASSEDSGLGNNEQFF; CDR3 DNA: TGTGCCAGCAGTGAGGATTCCGGACTGGGGAACAATGAGCAGTTCTTC
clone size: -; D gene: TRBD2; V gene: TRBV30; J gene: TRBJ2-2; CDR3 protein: CAWSGLWEGTGELFF; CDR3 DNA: TGTGCCTGGAGTGGTCTGTGGGAGGGAACCGGGGAGCTGTTTTTT
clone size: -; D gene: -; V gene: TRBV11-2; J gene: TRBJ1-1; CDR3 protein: CASSLNTGGVTEAFF; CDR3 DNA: TGTGCCAGCAGCTTAAATACGGGGGGCGTCACTGAAGCTTTCTTT
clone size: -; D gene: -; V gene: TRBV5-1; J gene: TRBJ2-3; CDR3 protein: CASSLAFGSTDTQYF; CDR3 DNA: TGCGCCAGCAGCTTGGCCTTCGGGAGCACAGATACGCAGTATTTT
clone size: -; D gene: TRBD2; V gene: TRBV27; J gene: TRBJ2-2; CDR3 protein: CASSLLSGGARGELFF; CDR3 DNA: TGTGCCAGCAGTTTACTTAGCGGGGGGGCGAGAGGGGAGCTGTTTTTT
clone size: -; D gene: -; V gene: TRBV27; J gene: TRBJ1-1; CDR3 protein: CASQPGAWTEAFF; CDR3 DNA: TGTGCCTCGCAGCCGGGCGCTTGGACTGAAGCTTTCTTT
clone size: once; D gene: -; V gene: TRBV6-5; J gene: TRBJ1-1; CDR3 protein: CASSYVRDGSTEAFF; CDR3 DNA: TGTGCCAGCAGTTACGTAAGGGATGGTAGCACTGAAGCTTTCTTT
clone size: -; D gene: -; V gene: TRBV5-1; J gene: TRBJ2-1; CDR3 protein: CASSLAYGGGGDEQFF; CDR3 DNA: TGCGCCAGCAGCTTGGCTTATGGTGGGGGTGGGGATGAGCAGTTCTTC
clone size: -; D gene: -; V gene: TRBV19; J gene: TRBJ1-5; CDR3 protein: CASSPPDTQPQHF; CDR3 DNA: TGTGCCAGTAGTCCCCCCGACACTCAGCCCCAGCATTTT
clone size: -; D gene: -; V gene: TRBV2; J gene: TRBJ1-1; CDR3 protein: CASSTREDTEAFF; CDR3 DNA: TGTGCCAGCAGTACCCGGGAGGACACTGAAGCTTTCTTT
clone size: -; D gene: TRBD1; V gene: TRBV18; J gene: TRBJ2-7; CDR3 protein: CASSPPGTGVYEQYF; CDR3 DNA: TGTGCCAGCTCACCTCCCGGGACAGGGGTGTACGAGCAGTACTTC
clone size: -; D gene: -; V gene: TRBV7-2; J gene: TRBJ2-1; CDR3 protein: CASSLNKEQFF; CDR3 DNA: TGTGCCAGCAGCTTAAATAAAGAGCAGTTCTTC
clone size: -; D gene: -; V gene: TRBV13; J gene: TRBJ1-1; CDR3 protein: CASSLAPGRNTEAFF; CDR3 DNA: TGTGCCAGCAGCTTAGCCCCAGGGAGGAACACTGAAGCTTTCTTT
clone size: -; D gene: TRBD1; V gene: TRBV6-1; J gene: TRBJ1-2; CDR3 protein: CAASGTGILNGYTF; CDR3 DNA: TGTGCCGCCTCCGGGACAGGGATCCTGAATGGCTACACCTTC